These 6 T cell receptor beta chains were all obtained from the same sample, sequenced in a study of T cells after yellow fever vaccination. TCRdb analysed the 5' RACE reads with MiXCR anew, one entry per CDR3 protein. The sample yields about 300,000 distinct CDR3 sequences, approximately 4.2% seen once. The sequencing used PBMCs, collected 5 days after the yellow fever booster vaccination. The receptors shown here come from a man aged 18 to 29 who received the YFV17D yellow fever vaccine.

The sample holds a few counts of this clonotype. J is TRBJ2-3 and V is TRBV7-3; tentatively, D is TRBD1 (6 bases). This CDR3 comprises 14 residues. Germline loops: CDR1 SGHTA, CDR2 FQGTGA. V lost 5 bases, J lost 2 bases, and 11 bases lay in between. DNA of the CDR3: TGTGCCAGCAGCAATCGGGGACACACAGATACGCAGTATTTT. It translates to CASSNRGHTDTQYF.

The rearrangement joins TRBV5-1 to TRBJ2-5, with D unclear. V lost 6 bases to trimming and J lost 5 bases, with 11 bases between them. CDR1 SGHRS and CDR2 YFSETQ come from the germline V gene. CDR3 length equals 12 residues. The CDR3 DNA sequence: TGCGCCAGCACCGTGAGTGAGGAGACCCAGTACTTC. This codes for CASTVSEETQYF. Full variable domain (rest looked up from reference TRBV5-1 and TRBJ2-5): KAGVTQTPRYLIKTRGQQVTLSCSPISGHRSVSWYQQTPGQGLQFLFEYFSETQRNKGNFPGRFSGRQFSNSRSEMNVSTLELGDSALYLCASTVSEETQYFGPGTRLLVL.

This clonotype has only a few counts. The rearrangement links TRBV20-1 to TRBJ2-6, with D perhaps TRBD1 (5 bases). V lost 6 bases and J 0 bases, leaving 15 bases between the germline ends. There are 16 residues in the CDR3. The germline V gene has CDR1 DFQATT and CDR2 SNEGSKA (reference sequence). As DNA, the CDR3 is TGCAGTGCCCCCGAGGCCGGACACTCTGGGGCCAACGTCCTGACTTTC. Protein: CSAPEAGHSGANVLTF.

This clonotype was counted ten times or more. The chain recombines TRBV12-3 or TRBV12-4 with TRBJ2-5; D could derive from TRBD1 or TRBD2 (5 bases each). With 5 bases removed from V and 3 bases from J, the gap between germline ends came to 22 bases. There are 17 residues in the CDR3. The CDR3: CASSPTRLGPLKETQYF. The CDR3 region has the DNA TGTGCCAGCAGTCCCACGCGCCTGGGACCGCTAAAAGAGACCCAGTACTTC.

This clonotype has a count of ten or more. The chain links TRBV20-1 to TRBJ1-5; TRBD1 is a possible D gene (6 bases). The CDR3 runs 12 residues. V lost 2 bases and J 4 bases, leaving 6 bases between the germline ends. Germline lookup yields CDR1 DFQATT and CDR2 SNEGSKA (reference sequence). CDR3 nucleotide sequence: TGCAGTGCTAGACAGGGGAATCAGCCCCAGCATTTT. Protein: CSARQGNQPQHF.

This clonotype occurred many times. V and J are TRBV7-2 and TRBJ2-6; D remains unclear. The germline V and J ends were trimmed by 5 bases and 0 bases, with 8 bases remaining between them. The CDR3 consists of 15 residues. From germline, CDR1 is SGHTA and CDR2 FQGNSA. This CDR3 is CASSHWSSGANVLTF. The DNA of the CDR3 is TGTGCCAGCAGCCATTGGAGCTCTGGGGCCAACGTCCTGACTTTC.